The 8 T cell receptor beta chains listed next were all sequenced from one sample in a study of glioma-infiltrating T cells after dendritic cell vaccination. The assay was immunoSEQ multiplex PCR, and TCRdb's table has in-frame clones only and misses some. The sample contains about 100,000 clones, around three quarters of which appear only once. The source was blood, collected before dendritic cell vaccination. The receptors were sampled from a human donor with glioblastoma.

This clone has a single count. The V call is TRBV7-9, the J call TRBJ1-3; D unclear. The CDR3 spans 14 residues. V was cut by 4 bases and J by 2 bases, with 9 bases left in between. Per germline, CDR1 SEHNR and CDR2 FQNEAQ (reference sequence). The DNA for the CDR3 is TGTGCCAGCAGCTACGGGGTAGCTGGAAACACCATATATTTT. Amino acids: CASSYGVAGNTIYF.

The chain is built from TRBV5-1 and TRBJ2-1, with 11 bases fitting TRBD2. Looked up from germline, CDR1 is SGHRS and CDR2 is YFSETQ. The CDR3 extends over 16 amino acids. The junction had 7 bases not matched to a gene; V was cut back by 0 bases and J by 8 bases. Written as DNA, the CDR3 is TGCGCCAGCAGCTTGGAGTTAGCGGGGGGGATGCATGAGCAGTTCTTC. This codes for CASSLELAGGMHEQFF.

There are a few counts of this clone. CDR3 loop: CASSPSGASGNTIYF. The CDR3 DNA follows: TGTGCCAGCTCACCAAGTGGGGCCTCTGGAAACACCATATATTTT. This chain uses TRBV18 with TRBJ1-3; possible D gene TRBD1, 5 bases. The CDR3 covers 15 residues. V was shortened by 2 bases and J by 0 bases, with 8 bases between the two germline ends. Germline V gives CDR1 KGHSH, CDR2 LQKENI.

V gene TRBV19 combines with J gene TRBJ1-1, with D uncertain. This CDR3 spans 14 amino acids. Deletions cut 5 bases from V and 0 bases from J, with 10 bases between. Per germline, CDR1 LNHDA and CDR2 SQIVND (reference sequence). The CDR3 protein is CASSSRRVNTEAFF. In DNA, the CDR3 is TGTGCCAGTAGTTCCCGACGGGTGAACACTGAAGCTTTCTTT.

This clone was seen a few times. The rearrangement joins TRBV7-3 to TRBJ1-5; D is undetermined. Between the trimmed V and J ends, which lost 2 bases and 0 bases, there was a span of 17 bases. CDR3 length: 18 residues. In germline, CDR1 is SGHTA, CDR2 FQGTGA. This chain's CDR3 is CASSLAQVPSLSNQPQHF. DNA of the CDR3: TGTGCCAGCAGCTTAGCCCAGGTACCGTCTCTTAGCAATCAGCCCCAGCATTTT.

This clone was observed a single time. The chain joins TRBV5-1 to TRBJ2-7; D perhaps matches TRBD2 (5 bases). With 4 bases removed from V and 1 base from J, the gap between germline ends came to 12 bases. The CDR3 contains 14 residues. Germline CDR1 and CDR2: SGHRS and YFSETQ. The chain's CDR3 is CASSPSGESYEQYF. CDR3 coding DNA: TGCGCCAGCAGCCCGTCCGGGGAGTCCTACGAGCAGTACTTC.

V is TRBV30 and J is TRBJ2-3; 9 bases align to TRBD1. The CDR3 runs 15 residues. CDR1 is GTSNPN, CDR2 SVGIG, per germline (reference sequence). V gave up 0 bases and J gave up 4 bases; unmatched junction bases: 5. The CDR3 region is CAWSVGTGSADTQYF. CDR3 sequence (DNA): TGTGCCTGGAGTGTAGGGACAGGGTCCGCAGATACGCAGTATTTT.

V usage is TRBV5-1 and J usage is TRBJ2-7; weak D call: TRBD1 (6 bases). This CDR3 spans 14 amino acids. The germline V gene has CDR1 SGHRS and CDR2 YFSETQ. V lost 4 bases to trimming and J lost 2 bases, with 13 bases between them. The CDR3 DNA is TGCGCCAGCAGCCTGGGGGCCATGACCTACGAGCAGTACTTC. This codes for CASSLGAMTYEQYF.